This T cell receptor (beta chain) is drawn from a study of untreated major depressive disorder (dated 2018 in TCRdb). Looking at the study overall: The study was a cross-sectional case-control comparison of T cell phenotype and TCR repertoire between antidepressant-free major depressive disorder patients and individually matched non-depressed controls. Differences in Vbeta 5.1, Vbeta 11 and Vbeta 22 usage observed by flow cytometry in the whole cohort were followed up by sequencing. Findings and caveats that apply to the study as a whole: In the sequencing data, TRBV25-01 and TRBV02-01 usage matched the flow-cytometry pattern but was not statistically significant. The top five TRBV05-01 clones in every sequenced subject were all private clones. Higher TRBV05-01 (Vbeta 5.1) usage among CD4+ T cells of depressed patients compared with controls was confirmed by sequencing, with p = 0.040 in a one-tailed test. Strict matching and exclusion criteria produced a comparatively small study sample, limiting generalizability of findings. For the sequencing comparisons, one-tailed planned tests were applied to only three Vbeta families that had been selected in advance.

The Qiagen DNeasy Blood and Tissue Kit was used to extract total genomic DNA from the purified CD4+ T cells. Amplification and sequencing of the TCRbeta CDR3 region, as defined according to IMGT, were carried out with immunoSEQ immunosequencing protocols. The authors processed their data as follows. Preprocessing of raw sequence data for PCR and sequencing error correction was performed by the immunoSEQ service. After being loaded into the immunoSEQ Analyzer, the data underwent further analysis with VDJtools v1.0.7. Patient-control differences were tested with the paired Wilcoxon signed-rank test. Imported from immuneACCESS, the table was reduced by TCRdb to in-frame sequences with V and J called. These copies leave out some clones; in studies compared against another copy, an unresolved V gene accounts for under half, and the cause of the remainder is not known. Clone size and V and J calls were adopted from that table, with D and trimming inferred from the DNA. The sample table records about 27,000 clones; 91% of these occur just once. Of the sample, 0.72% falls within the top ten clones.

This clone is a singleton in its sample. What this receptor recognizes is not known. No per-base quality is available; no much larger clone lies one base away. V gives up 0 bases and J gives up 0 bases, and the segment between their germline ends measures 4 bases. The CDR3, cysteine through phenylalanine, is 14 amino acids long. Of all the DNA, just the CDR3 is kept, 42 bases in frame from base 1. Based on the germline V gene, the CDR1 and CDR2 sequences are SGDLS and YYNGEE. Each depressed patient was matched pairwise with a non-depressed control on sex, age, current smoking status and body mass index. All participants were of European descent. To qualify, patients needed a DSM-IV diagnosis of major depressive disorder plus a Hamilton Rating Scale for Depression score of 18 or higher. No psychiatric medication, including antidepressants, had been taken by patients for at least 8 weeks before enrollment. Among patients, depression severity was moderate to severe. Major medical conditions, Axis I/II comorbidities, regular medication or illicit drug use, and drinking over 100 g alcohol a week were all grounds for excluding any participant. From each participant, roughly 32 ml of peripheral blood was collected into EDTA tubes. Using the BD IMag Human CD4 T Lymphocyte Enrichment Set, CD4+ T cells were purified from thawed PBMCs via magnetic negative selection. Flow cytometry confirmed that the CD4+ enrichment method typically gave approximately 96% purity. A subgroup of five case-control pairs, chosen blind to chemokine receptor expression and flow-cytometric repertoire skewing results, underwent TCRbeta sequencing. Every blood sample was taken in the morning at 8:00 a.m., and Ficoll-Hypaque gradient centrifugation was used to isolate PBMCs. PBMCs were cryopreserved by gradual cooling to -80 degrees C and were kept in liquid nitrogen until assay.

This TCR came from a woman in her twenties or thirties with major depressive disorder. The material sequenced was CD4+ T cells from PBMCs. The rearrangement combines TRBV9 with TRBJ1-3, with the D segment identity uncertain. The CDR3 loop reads CASSVVGSGNTIYF. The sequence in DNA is TGTGCCAGCAGCGTAGTGGGCTCTGGAAACACCATATATTTT.